The 24 T cell receptor beta chains reported below all come from one sample, sequenced in a study of regulatory T cells in long-lasting Graves disease. Library construction for TCR beta used iRepertoire HTBI primers and Arm-PCR of CDR3 regions. MiXCR, applied by TCRdb to the multiplex PCR reads, yields one record per CDR3 protein. The sample lists 400,000 to 650,000 distinct CDR3 sequences; roughly a sixth were seen once. Time point indicated: newly diagnosed GD, antithyroid drugs for less than 3 months. After RNA was extracted from PBMCs, the TCR library was made from it. The sample was also linked to a second study, of T cells in Graves' hyperthyroidism and ophthalmopathy.

This specimen consisted of peripheral blood mononuclear cells (PBMCs), obtained at new diagnosis, from a patient treated with antithyroid drugs. These receptors were collected from a middle-aged woman with Graves disease.

To note about this clonotype: A much more abundant neighbour one base away suggests this may be a read error. The final CDR3 position lacks the conserved phenylalanine or tryptophan, pointing to a likely read error. V is TRBV27 and J is TRBJ2-7; D is possibly TRBD2 (6 bases). Germline V gene lookup returns CDR1 MNHEY and CDR2 SMNVEV (reference sequence). V shed 4 bases and J shed 6 bases, with 13 bases lying between them. The CDR3 totals 13 residues. The DNA for the CDR3 is TGTGCCAGCAGTTCGGGACTCCGAGGCGAGCAGTACCTC. Protein: CASSSGLRGEQYL.

The V and J genes are TRBV11-2 and TRBJ2-7, with 8 bases identical to TRBD1. Looked up from germline, CDR1 is SGHAT and CDR2 is FQNNGV. J lost 1 base, V lost 5 bases, and 10 bases had no gene match. CDR3 length: 16 amino acids. DNA for the CDR3: TGTGCCAGCAGCCCAGCCCAGGGGGCTGGGTCCTACGAGCAGTACTTC. Translated: CASSPAQGAGSYEQYF.

A few counts support this clonotype. The chain carries TRBV9 and TRBJ2-7; 12 bases line up with TRBD2. The trim removed 4 bases at V and 7 bases at J, leaving 9 bases unmatched. This CDR3 region has 15 residues. Germline CDR1 is SGDLS and CDR2 is YYNGEE. CDR3 region: CASSPAASGGGEQYF. The CDR3 nucleotides read TGTGCCAGCAGCCCCGCGGCTAGCGGGGGGGGTGAGCAGTACTTC.

The genes are TRBV2 and TRBJ2-5; D gene uncertain. The V and J ends lost 3 bases and 3 bases respectively, with 11 bases between them. Germline V gene lookup returns CDR1 SNHLY and CDR2 FYNNEI. The CDR3 is made up of 14 amino acids. CDR3 nucleotide sequence: TGTGCCAGCAGTGATATGTTCCCGGAAGAGACCCAGTACTTC. The encoded protein is CASSDMFPEETQYF.

The chain links TRBV15 to TRBJ2-2; D may be TRBD1 or TRBD2 (5 bases each). Germline values: CDR1 LNHNV, CDR2 YYDKDF (reference sequence). CDR3 size: 12 residues. V lost 8 bases and J lost 6, with 10 bases in between. The CDR3 sequence: CATDSGAGELFF. CDR3 sequence (DNA): TGTGCCACCGACAGCGGCGCCGGGGAGCTGTTTTTT. Full variable domain (rest looked up from reference TRBV15 and TRBJ2-2): DAMVIQNPRYQVTQFGKPVTLSCSQTLNHNVMYWYQQKSSQAPKLLFHYYDKDFNNEADTPDNFQSRRPNTSFCFLDIRSPGLGDTAMYLCATDSGAGELFFGEGSRLTVL.

This clonotype was counted a single time. This may be a read error: a much more frequent sequence differs by one nucleotide. The genes are TRBV7-9 and TRBJ2-7; 9 positions agree with TRBD2. CDR1 and CDR2 (germline): SEHNR, FQNEAQ (reference sequence). The CDR3 consists of 14 residues. The DNA of the CDR3 is TGCGCCAGCAGCTCGGGGACTAGCTACAATGAGCAGTACTTC. The encoded protein is CASSSGTSYNEQYF.

The rearrangement joins TRBV25-1 to TRBJ1-4; no clear D gene. Trimming removed 3 bases from V and 0 bases from J, with 11 bases in between. The CDR3 is made up of 16 amino acids. Germline assignment: CDR1 MGHDK and CDR2 SYGVNS. CDR3 sequence reads: CASSDPSSTTNEKLFF. CDR3 bases: TGTGCCAGCAGTGACCCGTCATCAACAACTAATGAAAAACTGTTTTTT.

A note on this clonotype: This may be a read error, as it is one base from a much larger clone. The chain carries TRBV2 and TRBJ2-1, with no clear D. Per germline, CDR1 SNHLY and CDR2 FYNNEI. This CDR3 region has 13 residues. Here the CDR3 DNA reads TGTGCCAGCCGGCCGATGCGGCTCAATGAGCAGCTCTTC. Translating it yields CASRPMRLNEQLF.

This clonotype was observed many times. V is TRBV3-1 and J is TRBJ1-1, with 7 nucleotides matching TRBD1. Germline CDR1 and CDR2: LGHDT and YNNKEL (reference sequence). After removal of 6 bases from V and 4 bases from J, the junction contained 5 bases not matched to a gene. CDR3 length: 13 residues. CDR3 amino acids: CASSSRQGTEAFF. The DNA for the CDR3 is TGTGCCAGCAGTTCTAGACAGGGCACTGAAGCTTTCTTT.

The genes are TRBV11-2 and TRBJ2-7, with D tentatively TRBD1 or TRBD2 (5 bases each). CDR1 is SGHAT, CDR2 FQNNGV, per germline. The CDR3 is made up of 15 amino acids. Trimming removed 7 bases from V and 7 bases from J, with 23 bases in between. The CDR3: CASTKYAGTGREQYF. The DNA for the CDR3 is TGTGCCAGCACTAAATACGCCGGGACGGGAAGAGAGCAGTACTTC.

The chain employs TRBV10-3 and TRBJ2-1; D gene uncertain. Germline values: CDR1 ENHRY, CDR2 SYGVKD. This CDR3 has 15 amino acids. V shed 10 bases and J shed 7 bases, with 23 bases lying between them. The CDR3 nucleotides are TGTGCCACCTCTGTAAGGAGCGAGCGTCCTAATGAGCAGTTCTTC. Protein product: CATSVRSERPNEQFF.

Concerning this clonotype: One end of the junction varies from germline; a read error may be responsible. The chain links TRBV11-2 to TRBJ1-4, with D unresolved. The CDR3 extends over 11 amino acids. Germline CDR1 is SGHAT and CDR2 is FQNNGV. CDR3 amino acids: CASIHNEELFF. The CDR3 bases are TGTGCCAGCATCCATAATGAAGAACTGTTTTTT.

This clonotype was seen ten or more times. The gene calls are TRBV2 and TRBJ2-5; TRBD2 matches at 11 bases. CDR3 size: 15 residues. Germline CDR1 and CDR2: SNHLY and FYNNEI. The V and J ends lost 0 bases and 5 bases, in that order; junction bases with no gene match: 2. Written as DNA, the CDR3 is TGTGCCAGCAGTGAAGCTAGCGGGGGGGCCGAGACCCAGTACTTC. Encoded protein: CASSEASGGAETQYF.

This clonotype showed up many times. This chain links TRBV3-1 with TRBJ2-2, with D perhaps assigned TRBD1 or TRBD2 (5 bases each). With 6 bases removed from V and 6 bases from J, the gap between germline ends came to 8 bases. The germline CDR1 and CDR2 sequences are LGHDT and YNNKEL (reference sequence). CDR3 size: 12 residues. CDR3 DNA: TGTGCCAGCAGAAGGGACGCCGGGGAGCTGTTTTTT. This gives the protein CASRRDAGELFF.

This clonotype has at least ten counts. V is TRBV12-3 or TRBV12-4 and J is TRBJ1-2; D is undetermined. This CDR3 is built from 15 residues. Deletions cut 0 bases from V and 4 bases from J, with 12 bases between. CDR3: CASSLADGLLYGYTF. CDR3 coding DNA: TGTGCCAGCAGTTTAGCGGATGGACTCCTCTATGGCTACACCTTC.

J is TRBJ1-5 and V is TRBV19; tentative D call: TRBD1 (5 bases). The V gene lost 8 bases and the J gene lost 2 bases, with 10 bases spanning the gap. Germline V CDR1 and CDR2: LNHDA, SQIVND (reference sequence). The CDR3 consists of 13 residues. Written as DNA, the CDR3 is TGTGCCAGTTTGGGGGACGGCAATCAGCCCCAGCATTTT. Translating gives CASLGDGNQPQHF.

This clonotype was counted once. This chain links TRBV10-2 with TRBJ1-2; D possibly corresponds to TRBD1 (6 bases). The V end was cut by 0 bases, the J end by 6 bases, with 14 bases between. The CDR3 is 15 amino acids. CDR1 and CDR2 (germline): WSHSY, SAAADI. CDR3 nucleotide sequence: TGCGCCAGCAGTGAGTCCGGGAGAAACAGGGATGGCTACACCTTC. Its translation: CASSESGRNRDGYTF.

The chain couples TRBV28 to TRBJ1-6; maybe TRBD1 (5 bases). CDR3 size: 13 residues. Germline CDR1 is MDHEN and CDR2 is SYDVKM. The germline V and J ends were trimmed by 7 bases and 5 bases, with 9 bases remaining between them. DNA of the CDR3: TGTGCCAGCAATTCAGGGAATAATTCACCCCTCCACTTT. It codes for CASNSGNNSPLHF. Full variable domain (missing parts from reference TRBV28 and TRBJ1-6): DVKVTQSSRYLVKRTGEKVFLECVQDMDHENMFWYRQDPGLGLRLIYFSYDVKMKEKGDIPEGYSVSREKKERFSLILESASTNQTSMYLCASNSGNNSPLHFGNGTRLTVT.

V gene TRBV19 combines with J gene TRBJ1-5; D unresolved. Trimming took off 3 bases at V and 7 bases at J, with 13 bases between the two ends. Germline CDR1 and CDR2: LNHDA and SQIVND (reference sequence). CDR3 length: 14 residues. The CDR3 here is CASSIPTRRQPQHF. CDR3 in DNA: TGTGCCAGTAGTATCCCCACTCGCCGACAGCCCCAGCATTTT.

This clonotype was found many times. The rearrangement links TRBV12-3 or TRBV12-4 to TRBJ1-2; D not certain. V was pared by 1 base and J by 4 bases, with 4 bases between. The CDR3 consists of 12 residues. This CDR3 is CASSLGAYGYTF. The CDR3 coding sequence is TGTGCCAGCAGTTTAGGTGCCTATGGCTACACCTTC.

This sequence joins TRBV19 and TRBJ1-4, with a tentative D call TRBD1 (6 bases). This CDR3 is 15 amino acids long. Trimming pared 4 bases from V and 2 bases from J, leaving 11 bases between. Germline CDR1 reads LNHDA; CDR2 reads SQIVND (reference sequence). The CDR3 loop reads CASSTLQGTNEKLFF. The CDR3 bases are TGTGCCAGTAGTACCCTACAGGGTACTAATGAAAAACTGTTTTTT.

The chain employs TRBV19 and TRBJ2-2; D gene uncertain. The V end was cut by 7 bases, the J end by 6 bases, with 6 bases between. Germline CDR1 LNHDA, CDR2 SQIVND (reference sequence). The CDR3 loop spans 11 amino acids. The CDR3, as DNA: TGTGCCAGTACCTCTGCCGGGGAGCTGTTTTTT. Translating gives CASTSAGELFF.

This clonotype was detected ten times or more. The junction departs from germline at one end; a sequencing error may be responsible. The chain couples TRBV7-7 to TRBJ2-3; 8 bases are a match to TRBD2. CDR1 and CDR2 from the germline V gene are SSHAT and FNYEAQ (reference sequence). The CDR3 covers 16 residues. Here the CDR3 reads CASSLGIGGATDTQYF. Written as DNA, the CDR3 is TGTGCTAGCAGCTTAGGAATCGGGGGGGCCACAGATACGCAGTATTTT. Based on the CDR3 plus reference TRBV7-7 and TRBJ2-3, the full variable domain is GAGVSQSPRYKVTKRGQDVTLRCDPISSHATLYWYQQALGQGPEFLTYFNYEAQPDKSGLPSDRFSAERPEGSISTLTIQRTEQRDSAMYRCASSLGIGGATDTQYFGPGTRLTVL.

CDR3 DNA sequence: TGTGCCTGGAGTCCGACAGGGAACAATGGCTACACCTTC. The encoded protein is CAWSPTGNNGYTF. The chain joins TRBV30 to TRBJ1-2, with 7 bases that match TRBD1. Germline V CDR1 and CDR2: GTSNPN, SVGIG (reference sequence). J was trimmed by 6 bases and V by 2 bases; bases with no gene match: 6. The CDR3 has 13 amino acids. Based on the CDR3 plus reference TRBV30 and TRBJ1-2, the full variable domain is SQTIHQWPATLVQPVGSPLSLECTVEGTSNPNLYWYRQAAGRGLQLLFYSVGIGQISSEVPQNLSASRPQDRQFILSSKKLLLSDSGFYLCAWSPTGNNGYTFGSGTRLTVV.